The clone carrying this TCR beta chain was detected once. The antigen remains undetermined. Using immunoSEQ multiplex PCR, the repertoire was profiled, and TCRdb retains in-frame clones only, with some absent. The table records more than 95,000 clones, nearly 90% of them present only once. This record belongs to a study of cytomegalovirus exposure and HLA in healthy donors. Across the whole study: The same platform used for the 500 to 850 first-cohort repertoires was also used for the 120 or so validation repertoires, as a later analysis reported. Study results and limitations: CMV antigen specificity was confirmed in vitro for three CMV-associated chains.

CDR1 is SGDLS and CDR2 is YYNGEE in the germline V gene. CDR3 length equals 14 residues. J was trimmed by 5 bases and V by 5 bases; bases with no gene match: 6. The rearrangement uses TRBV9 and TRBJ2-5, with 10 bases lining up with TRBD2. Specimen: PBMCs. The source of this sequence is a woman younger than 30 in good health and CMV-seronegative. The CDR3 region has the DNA TGTGCCAGCAGTCGGTCTAGCGGGAGTGAGACCCAGTACTTC. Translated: CASSRSSGSETQYF.